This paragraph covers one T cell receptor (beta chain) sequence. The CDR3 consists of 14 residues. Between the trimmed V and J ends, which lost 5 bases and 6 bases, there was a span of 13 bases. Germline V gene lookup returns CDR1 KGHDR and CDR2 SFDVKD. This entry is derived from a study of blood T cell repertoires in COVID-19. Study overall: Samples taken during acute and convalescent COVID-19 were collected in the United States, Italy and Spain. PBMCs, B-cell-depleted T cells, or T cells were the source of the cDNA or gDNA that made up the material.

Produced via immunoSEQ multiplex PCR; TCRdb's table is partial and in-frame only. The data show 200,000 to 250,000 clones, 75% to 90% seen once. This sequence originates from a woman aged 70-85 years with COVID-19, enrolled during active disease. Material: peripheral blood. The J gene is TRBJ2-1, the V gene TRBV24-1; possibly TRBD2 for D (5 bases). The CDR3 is CATSGAGSGNEQFF. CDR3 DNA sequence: TGTGCCACCAGTGGGGCGGGCAGTGGCAATGAGCAGTTCTTC.